This T cell receptor beta chain was sequenced in a study of T cell responses to AZD1222 COVID-19 vaccine. General study findings and limits: Sampling captured repertoires only after the peak T cell response. Targets within unmutated variant regions were reportedly found for nearly half of spike-specific TCRs.

Sequenced by immunoSEQ multiplex PCR; TCRdb stores in-frame clones only, minus some. In the table there are some 180,000 clones, roughly 93% of which are singletons. In germline, CDR1 is SGHNT, CDR2 YYREEE (reference sequence). The CDR3 is 17 residues long. V dropped 4 bases and J dropped 7; count of bases not matched to a gene: 10. Notes on this clone: The antigen remains undetermined.

The chain employs TRBV5-4 and TRBJ2-2; 13 nucleotides match TRBD2. The sample here was peripheral blood, taken 28 days after the second dose of the MenACWY control vaccine. The clonotype comes from an adult who received the MenACWY meningococcal vaccine as a control. CDR3 DNA sequence: TGTGCCAGCAGCGCTTCACTAGCGGGGGGGCATGGCGGGGAGCTGTTTTTT. This translates into CASSASLAGGHGGELFF.